This T cell receptor beta chain was sequenced in a study of blood T cell repertoires in COVID-19 (dated by TCRdb to 2018 to 2020). About the investigation overall: Samples covering the acute and convalescent phases of COVID-19 were provided by collaborators in the United States, Italy and Spain. The material from the prospective study consisted of cDNA or gDNA derived from T cells, B-cell-depleted T cells, or PBMCs. Deeply sampled blood TCRbeta repertoires from subjects exposed to, actively infected with, or recovered from COVID-19 were included in the dataset. The repertoires were released in a freely available public database intended as a resource for research on the immune response to SARS-CoV-2. Samples came from the ongoing ImmuneRACE study (first 160 participants) plus 1,254 subjects from 6 global collaborators. A de-identified subject ID, COVID-19 status, age in years and sex were almost always included in the sample metadata. Where HLA class I and class II types were available, the types were taken from metadata supplied by the sample provider, not from assay-based typing. Summary of the overall study and its limitations: The amount of clinical and demographic metadata varied by source and participant and was provided uncurated.

Remarks on this clone: Its antigen specificity is not known. No base quality information exists; no much larger clone differs at one position.

Germline trimming: 0 bases from V, 5 bases from J; junction bases outside gene matches: 12. CDR1 and CDR2, per the germline V gene, are LGHNA and YSLEER. The cysteine opens and the phenylalanine closes a CDR3 of 20 amino acids. Only CDR3 DNA remains: 60 bases, in frame from the first base. TCRbeta CDR3 regions were amplified from genomic DNA by means of the immunoSEQ Assay, a bias-controlled multiplex PCR. The paper's data handling went like this. The number of nucleated cells in each sample was estimated by amplification of reference gene primers within the assay. To quantify the absolute abundance of each unique TCRbeta CDR3 rearrangement, sequence reads were collapsed and filtered. For each sample, productive Simpson clonality was calculated as the square root of Simpson's diversity index over productive rearrangements. Not all clones reach the TCRdb copy of this immuneACCESS table, which keeps in-frame sequences only. Checked studies attribute under half of the gap to unresolved V genes and leave the rest unexplained. Clone size and V and J calls were adopted from that table, with D and trimming inferred from the DNA. A total of about 240,000 clones appear in this sample, around 88% of them only once. Jointly, the top ten make up roughly 12% of the sample.

Collaborating institutions collected whole blood in K2EDTA tubes following their own protocols. For TCRbeta analysis, collaborator samples were shipped as frozen whole blood, as isolated PBMCs, or as DNA extracted from either sample type. Sequencing was performed on peripheral blood. The chain is assembled from TRBV4-3 and TRBJ2-1, with 14 bases matching TRBD2. This TCR came from an elderly man with acute or convalescent COVID-19. The nucleotides read TGCGCCAGCAGCCAAGAGATCGGGACTAGCGGGGGAGGGCGGCACAATGAGCAGTTCTTC. Translated, it reads CASSQEIGTSGGGRHNEQFF.